The rows below give T cell receptor beta chains drawn from one sample of a study of cytomegalovirus exposure and HLA in healthy donors. The method was immunoSEQ multiplex PCR; TCRdb's version includes in-frame clones alone and lacks a portion of them. This table holds 150,000 or so clones, roughly 80% found once. The sample consisted of PBMCs. The source is a man aged 35-49 years in good health and CMV-seropositive. CDR3s include the opening cysteine and the closing phenylalanine or tryptophan. The D gene is left open where the match is weak. The listing skips clone size in some rows; elsewhere it reads once, few, many or a size class.

CASDPTGFRTEAFF | TGTGCCAGCGACCCCACCGGGTTTCGCACTGAAGCTTTCTTT | TRBJ1-1 | 14 | - | TRBV2 | -
CAIGLAGGPGELFF | TGTGCCATCGGACTAGCGGGAGGGCCCGGGGAGCTGTTTTTT | TRBJ2-2 | 14 | TRBD2 | TRBV10-3 | -
CASRPGNTGELFF | TGTGCCAGCAGACCAGGAAACACCGGGGAGCTGTTTTTT | TRBJ2-2 | 13 | - | TRBV6-5 | -
CASSGTGEGGELFF | TGTGCCAGCAGCGGGACAGGGGAGGGCGGGGAGCTGTTTTTT | TRBJ2-2 | 14 | TRBD1 | TRBV7-7 | once
CASSPNRANTGELFF | TGTGCCAGCAGCCCGAACAGGGCTAACACCGGGGAGCTGTTTTTT | TRBJ2-2 | 15 | - | TRBV7-2 | -
CASAGGTRVGDTQYF | TGTGCCAGCGCCGGGGGGACTAGGGTTGGAGATACGCAGTATTTT | TRBJ2-3 | 15 | TRBD2 | TRBV2 | -
CASSLQGERALHF | TGTGCCAGCAGCTTACAGGGGGAAAGGGCCCTCCACTTT | TRBJ1-6 | 13 | TRBD1 | TRBV13 | -
CASGSGQGDGYEQYF | TGTGCTAGTGGATCGGGACAGGGGGACGGCTACGAGCAGTACTTC | TRBJ2-7 | 15 | TRBD1 | TRBV12-5 | -
CASSLESGRANNEQYF | TGTGCCAGCAGCCTCGAAAGCGGGAGGGCCAATAACGAGCAGTACTTC | TRBJ2-7 | 16 | TRBD2 | TRBV7-2 | -
CASSGGGSTNTGELFF | TGCGCCAGCAGTGGAGGGGGCAGTACGAACACCGGGGAGCTGTTTTTT | TRBJ2-2 | 16 | TRBD1 | TRBV10-2 | -
CASSITGGSDTQYF | TGTGCCAGCAGTATAACAGGGGGCTCAGATACGCAGTATTTT | TRBJ2-3 | 14 | TRBD1 | TRBV27 | once
CASSEFGQTYEQYF | TGTGCCAGCAGTGAATTTGGACAGACCTACGAGCAGTACTTC | TRBJ2-7 | 14 | - | TRBV6-1 | -
CASSVEAGRETQYF | TGTGCCAGCAGCGTAGAAGCCGGGAGAGAGACCCAGTACTTC | TRBJ2-5 | 14 | - | TRBV9 | -